This T cell receptor beta chain was documented in a study of beta chain features in type 1 diabetes. Study observations and caveats: The naive, central memory and Treg TCRB repertoires looked more alike in patients than they did in healthy donors.

Donors underwent one heparinised blood draw, around 100 mL on average. About this clone itself: The antigen is unknown.

Germline V gives CDR1 SQVTM, CDR2 ANQGSEA. CDR3 length equals 13 residues. Every isolated RNA sample was fully reverse transcribed, so sequencing captured expressed TCRB transcripts. Libraries were prepared by immunoSEQ multiplex PCR; TCRdb keeps only in-frame clonotypes and omits some of them. The sample consists of about half a million clones, roughly 31% of them appearing once. The sequence derives from a man in his late teens or twenties in good health. The sample was naive CD4+ T cells from blood. The V and J genes are TRBV29-1 and TRBJ2-2; 9 bases are a match to TRBD1. The CDR3 region has the DNA TGCAGTAGTAGGGACAGGGCATACGGGGAGCTGTTTTTT. Translation: CSSRDRAYGELFF.